The sequence of this T cell receptor beta chain was determined in a study of cytomegalovirus exposure and HLA in healthy donors. Regarding this clone: No antigen is known for it.

Amplification used 60 Vbeta primers and 13 Jbeta primers. Only in-frame clones appear in the TCRdb table, and some are missing; sequencing was by immunoSEQ multiplex PCR. The sample carries around 180,000 clones, approximately 78% recorded once. This CDR3 comprises 19 residues. Trimming at V came to 0 bases and at J to 3 bases, leaving 14 bases not matched to a gene. The germline CDR1 and CDR2 sequences are LGHNA and YNFKEQ. Study-wide results and caveats: Most subjects had HLA-A and HLA-B alleles reportedly predicted accurately by TCR beta sequences. Segments of the TCR beta V type were, in most cases, productive about 90% or about 30% of the time in an earlier analysis. Apart from CMV serostatus, no immune exposure information was available. Apparent HLA restriction characterized most CMV-associated TCR beta chains in a later analysis.

Specimen: PBMCs. The receptor comes from a woman aged 45-65 years in good health and CMV-seropositive. The chain is built from TRBV4-2 and TRBJ2-1; 7 positions match TRBD2. The DNA for the CDR3 is TGTGCCAGCAGCCAAGATAGTTCCGTCCGACTAGCAGTCTACAATGAGCAGTTCTTC. Translation gives CASSQDSSVRLAVYNEQFF.